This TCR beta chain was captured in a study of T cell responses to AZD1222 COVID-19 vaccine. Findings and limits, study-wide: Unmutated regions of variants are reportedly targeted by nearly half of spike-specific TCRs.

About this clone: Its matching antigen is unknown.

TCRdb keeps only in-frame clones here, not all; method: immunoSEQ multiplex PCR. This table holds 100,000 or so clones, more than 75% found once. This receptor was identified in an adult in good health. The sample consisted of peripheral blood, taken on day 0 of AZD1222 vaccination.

CDR3: CASSQGVGQPQHF. The DNA of the CDR3 is TGTGCCAGCAGCCAGGGGGTCGGTCAGCCCCAGCATTTT. V and J are TRBV7-2 and TRBJ1-5; 7 bases line up with TRBD1. Per the germline V gene, CDR1 is SGHTA and CDR2 is FQGNSA. V shed 5 bases, J shed 6 bases, and the junction held 4 bases outside the gene matches. This CDR3 contains 13 residues. The full variable domain, with the rest looked up from reference TRBV7-2 and TRBJ1-5, is GAGVSQSPSNKVTEKGKDVELRCDPISGHTALYWYRQSLGQGLEFLIYFQGNSAPDKSGLPSDRFSAERTGGSVSTLTIQRTQQEDSAVYLCASSQGVGQPQHFGDGTRLSIL.